This TCR beta chain was sequenced during a study of blood T cell repertoires in COVID-19. Study context: Collection of acute and convalescent COVID-19 samples took place in the United States, Italy and Spain. PBMCs, B-cell-depleted T cells, or T cells provided the cDNA or gDNA that made up the material.

As handled by the study authors: Researchers report that nucleated cell counts were estimated from reference gene primer amplification. Sequencing used immunoSEQ multiplex PCR; TCRdb keeps in-frame clones, though not all of them. V and J calls and clone size are those listed in that table; D and trimming were worked out from the DNA. The profile shows around 37,000 clones, around four fifths of them singletons. The CDR3 is 17 residues long. CDR1 and CDR2 from the germline V gene are MGHRA and YSYEKL. Unmatched junction bases numbered 9, after V lost 4 bases and J lost 3 bases. Sequenced: peripheral blood. The sequence was collected from a man aged 50-59 years with active COVID-19. The rearrangement uses TRBV4-1 and TRBJ2-2, with TRBD2 matching over 9 bases. DNA for the CDR3: TGCGCCAGCAGCCCGCCGAGCGGGGGGCCGGACACCGGGGAGCTGTTTTTT. Translating it yields CASSPPSGGPDTGELFF.